This T cell receptor (beta chain) was retrieved from a study of T cells in localized non-small cell lung cancer. The germline V gene has CDR1 KGHSH and CDR2 LQKENI. The CDR3 is made up of 13 amino acids. V was shortened by 5 bases and J by 5 bases, with 13 bases between the two germline ends. Overall study findings and caveats: Since sequencing was restricted to only one region of the tumor, intratumor heterogeneity remains a possibility.

The repertoire was sequenced with immunoSEQ multiplex PCR; TCRdb's copy has only in-frame clones and lacks some. Among roughly 33,000 clones listed, about 88% were seen once. Notes on this clone: Its antigen is still unknown.

The TCR originated in a woman aged 35-70 years with stage I lung adenocarcinoma. The V and J genes are TRBV18 and TRBJ2-7, with TRBD1 as a possible D gene (6 bases). This material consisted of peripheral blood, taken before any cancer treatment. The CDR3 here is CASSLQGNDEQYF. The CDR3 DNA reads TGTGCCAGCTCATTACAGGGAAACGACGAGCAGTACTTC.